The clone carrying this T cell receptor beta chain showed up just a few times. Constant-region reverse primers amplified full-length variable regions, followed by semi-nested Nested Universal Primer A PCR. Each CDR3 protein is one row after TCRdb ran MiXCR on the 5' RACE reads. The sample lists roughly 8,400 distinct CDR3 sequences; about three fifths were seen once. Germline CDR1 is SGHTA and CDR2 is FQGNSA. Trimming shortened V by 1 base and J by 1 base, and 7 bases separated the two germline ends. This CDR3 is 14 amino acids long. Memory CD4+ T cells were sorted as CD4+CD45RO+CD25- cells. The gene calls are TRBV7-2 and TRBJ2-5; the D is unclear. Sequenced input: tumor-infiltrating memory CD4+ T cells sorted from the breast tumor. The subset here: memory CD4+ T cells, CD4+CD45RO+CD25-. This receptor was identified in a female donor with breast cancer. The CDR3: CASSLDPSQETQYF. In DNA, the CDR3 is TGTGCCAGCAGCTTAGATCCTAGCCAAGAGACCCAGTACTTC.